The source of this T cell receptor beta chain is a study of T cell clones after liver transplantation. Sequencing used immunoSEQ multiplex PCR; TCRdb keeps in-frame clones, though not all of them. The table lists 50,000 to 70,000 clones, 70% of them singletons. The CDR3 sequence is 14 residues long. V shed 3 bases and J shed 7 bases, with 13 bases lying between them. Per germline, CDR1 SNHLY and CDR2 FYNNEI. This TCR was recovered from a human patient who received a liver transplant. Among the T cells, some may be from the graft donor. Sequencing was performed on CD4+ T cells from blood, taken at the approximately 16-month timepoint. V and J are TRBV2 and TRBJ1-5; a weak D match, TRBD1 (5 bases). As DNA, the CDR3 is TGTGCCAGCAGTGACGGGGGAGCCGGACAGCCCCAGCATTTT. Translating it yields CASSDGGAGQPQHF.